This TCR beta chain was sequenced in a study of T cell repertoires in cytomegalovirus infection. Study summary: Public signatures in TCR beta pointed to CMV infection and matching HLA type.

About this clonotype itself: What it binds is not known.

TCRdb re-called the reads through MiXCR, storing one row per CDR3 protein. Among hundreds of thousands of distinct CDR3 sequences listed, approximately 30% were seen once. V was pared by 4 bases and J by 0 bases, with 7 bases between. The V gene's germline CDR1 is MNHEY and CDR2 SVGAGI. The CDR3 contains 14 residues. Study outcomes and limitations: It was HLA-C-restricted CMV-specific TCR beta clonotypes that dominated the response ex vivo.

The chain has TRBV6-5 and TRBJ1-5; D ambiguous. This clonotype originated in a human donor in good health (CMV status not recorded). Some clones in this sample may be carry-over from other donors' samples. What was sequenced was PBMCs. The CDR3 spells CASSSGISNQPQHF. The CDR3 DNA reads as TGTGCCAGCAGTTCCGGGATTAGCAATCAGCCCCAGCATTTT.